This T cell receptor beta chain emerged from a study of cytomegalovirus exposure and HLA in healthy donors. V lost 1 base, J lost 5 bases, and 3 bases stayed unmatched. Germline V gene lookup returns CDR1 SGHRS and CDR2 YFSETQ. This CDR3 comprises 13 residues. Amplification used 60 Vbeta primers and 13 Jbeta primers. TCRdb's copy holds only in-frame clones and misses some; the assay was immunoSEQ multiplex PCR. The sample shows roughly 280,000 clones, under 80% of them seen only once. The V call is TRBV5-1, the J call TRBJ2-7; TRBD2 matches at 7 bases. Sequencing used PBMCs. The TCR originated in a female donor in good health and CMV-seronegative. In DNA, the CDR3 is TGCGCCAGCAGCTTGTCGGGACTACACGAGCAGTACTTC. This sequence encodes CASSLSGLHEQYF.